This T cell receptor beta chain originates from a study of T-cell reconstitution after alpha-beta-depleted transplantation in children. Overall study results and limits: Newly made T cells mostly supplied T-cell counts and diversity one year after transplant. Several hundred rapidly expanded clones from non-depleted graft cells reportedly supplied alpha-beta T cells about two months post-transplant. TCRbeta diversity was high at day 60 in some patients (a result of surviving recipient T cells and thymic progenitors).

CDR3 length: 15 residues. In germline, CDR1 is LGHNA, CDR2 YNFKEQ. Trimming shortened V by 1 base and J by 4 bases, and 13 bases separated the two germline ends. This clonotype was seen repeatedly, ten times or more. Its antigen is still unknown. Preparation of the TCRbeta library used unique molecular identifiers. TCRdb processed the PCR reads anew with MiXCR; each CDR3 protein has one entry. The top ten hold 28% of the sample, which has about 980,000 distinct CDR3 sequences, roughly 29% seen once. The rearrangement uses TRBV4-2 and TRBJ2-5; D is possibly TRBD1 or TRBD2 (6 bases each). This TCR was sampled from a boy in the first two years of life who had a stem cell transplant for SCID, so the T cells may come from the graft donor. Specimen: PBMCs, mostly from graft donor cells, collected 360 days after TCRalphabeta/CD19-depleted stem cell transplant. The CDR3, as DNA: TGTGCCAGCAGCCAAGGGAACGGGGGCGGAGAGACCCAGTACTTC. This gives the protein CASSQGNGGGETQYF.